This T cell receptor (beta chain) emerged from a study of OX40 agonist ivuxolimab in advanced cancers. Study at large: At 0.01 to 10 mg/kg, ivuxolimab was administered intravenously to patients every 2 weeks. Whole-study findings and limits: Some nonresponders additionally presented with little normalized T-cell clonal expansion.

Germline values: CDR1 SGHRS, CDR2 YFSETQ. The CDR3 is 16 residues long. V lost 0 bases to trimming and J lost 7 bases, with 19 bases between them. Some clones are missing from TCRdb's copy, which holds only in-frame ones; the method was immunoSEQ multiplex PCR. The sample records about 50,000 clones, 82% being singletons. To note about this clone: As yet, its antigen is unknown.

J is TRBJ1-1 and V is TRBV5-1; D is undetermined. Source: CD4+ or CD8+ T cells sorted from blood, taken in a trial of the OX40 agonist ivuxolimab. The origin of this receptor is an adult with an advanced solid tumor such as melanoma, head and neck, liver or kidney cancer. The CDR3 nucleotides are TGCGCCAGCAGCTTGGGGCAAACGGACGGACGACGTGAAGCTTTCTTT. This codes for CASSLGQTDGRREAFF.